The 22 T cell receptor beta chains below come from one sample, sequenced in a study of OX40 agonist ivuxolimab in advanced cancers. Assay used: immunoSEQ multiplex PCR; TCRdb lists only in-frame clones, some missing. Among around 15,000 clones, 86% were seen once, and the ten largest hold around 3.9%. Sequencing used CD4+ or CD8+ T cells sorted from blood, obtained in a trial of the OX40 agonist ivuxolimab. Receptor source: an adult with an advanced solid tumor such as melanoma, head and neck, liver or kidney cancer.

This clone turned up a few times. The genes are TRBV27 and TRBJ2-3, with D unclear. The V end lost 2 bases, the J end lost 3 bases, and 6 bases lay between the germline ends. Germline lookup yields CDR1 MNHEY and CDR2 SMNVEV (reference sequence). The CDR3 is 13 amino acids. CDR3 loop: CASSLRRTDTQYF. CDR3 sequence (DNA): TGTGCCAGCAGTTTACGCCGAACAGATACGCAGTATTTT.

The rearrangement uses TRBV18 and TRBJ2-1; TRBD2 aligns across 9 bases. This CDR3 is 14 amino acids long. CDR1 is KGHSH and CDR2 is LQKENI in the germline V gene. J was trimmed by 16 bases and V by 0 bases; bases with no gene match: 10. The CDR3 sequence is CASSPPELAGVPFF. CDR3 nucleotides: TGTGCCAGCTCACCACCGGAGTTAGCGGGAGTTCCTTTCTTC.

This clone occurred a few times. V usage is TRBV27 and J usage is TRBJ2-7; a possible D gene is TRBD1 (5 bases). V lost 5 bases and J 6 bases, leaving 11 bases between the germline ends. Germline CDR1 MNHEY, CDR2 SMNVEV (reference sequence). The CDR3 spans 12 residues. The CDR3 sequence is CASSASGSEQYF. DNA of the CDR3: TGTGCCAGCAGTGCATCAGGGTCCGAGCAGTACTTC.

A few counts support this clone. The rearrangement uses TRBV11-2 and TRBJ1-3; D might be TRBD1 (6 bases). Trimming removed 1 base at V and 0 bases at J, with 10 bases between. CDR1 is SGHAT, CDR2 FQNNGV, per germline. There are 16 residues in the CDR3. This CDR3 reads CASSLVDSLSGNTIYF. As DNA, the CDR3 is TGTGCCAGCAGCTTAGTGGACAGTCTCTCTGGAAACACCATATATTTT.

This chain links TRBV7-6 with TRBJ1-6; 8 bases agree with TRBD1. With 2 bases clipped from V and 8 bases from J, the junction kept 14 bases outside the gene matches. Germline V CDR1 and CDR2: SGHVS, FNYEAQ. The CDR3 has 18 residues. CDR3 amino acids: CASSLRSRTGKGDSPLHF. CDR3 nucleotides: TGTGCCAGCAGCTTACGGAGCCGGACAGGGAAAGGGGATTCACCCCTCCACTTT.

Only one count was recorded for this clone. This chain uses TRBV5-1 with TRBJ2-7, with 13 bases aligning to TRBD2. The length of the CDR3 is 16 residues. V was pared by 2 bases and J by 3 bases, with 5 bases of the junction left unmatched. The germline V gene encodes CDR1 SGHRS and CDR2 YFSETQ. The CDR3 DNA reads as TGCGCCAGCAGCTTAGGGACTAGCGGGACCCACTACGAGCAGTACTTC. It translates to CASSLGTSGTHYEQYF. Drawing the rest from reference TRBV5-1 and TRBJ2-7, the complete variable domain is KAGVTQTPRYLIKTRGQQVTLSCSPISGHRSVSWYQQTPGQGLQFLFEYFSETQRNKGNFPGRFSGRQFSNSRSEMNVSTLELGDSALYLCASSLGTSGTHYEQYFGPGTRLTVT.

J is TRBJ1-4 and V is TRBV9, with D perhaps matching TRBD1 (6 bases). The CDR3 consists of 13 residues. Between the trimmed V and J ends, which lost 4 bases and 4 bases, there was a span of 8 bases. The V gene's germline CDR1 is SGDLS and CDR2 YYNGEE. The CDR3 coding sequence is TGTGCCAGCAGCAAGGACAGTAATGAAAAACTGTTTTTT. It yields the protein CASSKDSNEKLFF. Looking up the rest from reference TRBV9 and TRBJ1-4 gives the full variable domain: DSGVTQTPKHLITATGQRVTLRCSPRSGDLSVYWYQQSLDQGLQFLIQYYNGEERAKGNILERFSAQQFPDLHSELNLSSLELGDSALYFCASSKDSNEKLFFGSGTQLSVL.

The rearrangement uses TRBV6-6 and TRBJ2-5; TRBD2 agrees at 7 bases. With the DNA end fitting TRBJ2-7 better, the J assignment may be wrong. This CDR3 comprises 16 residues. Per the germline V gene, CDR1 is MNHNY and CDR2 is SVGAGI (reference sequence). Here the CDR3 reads CASSYSGSGASYEQYF. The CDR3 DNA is TGTGCCAGCAGTTACTCGGGAAGCGGGGCCTCCTACGAGCAGTACTTC.

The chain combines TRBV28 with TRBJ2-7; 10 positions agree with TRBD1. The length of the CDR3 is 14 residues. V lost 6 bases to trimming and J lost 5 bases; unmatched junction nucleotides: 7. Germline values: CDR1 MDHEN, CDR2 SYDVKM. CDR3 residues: CASSSWGQGNEQYF. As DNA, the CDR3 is TGTGCCAGCAGCTCGTGGGGACAGGGGAACGAGCAGTACTTC.

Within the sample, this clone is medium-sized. CDR3 sequence: CASSPVSGTAYEQYF. In DNA form, the CDR3 reads TGTGCCAGCTCACCGGTTAGCGGGACCGCCTACGAGCAGTACTTC. V usage is TRBV18 and J usage is TRBJ2-7, with 8 nucleotides matching TRBD2. The germline gives CDR1 KGHSH, CDR2 LQKENI. The CDR3 is made up of 15 amino acids. V was pared by 3 bases and J by 2 bases, with 6 bases of the junction left unmatched.

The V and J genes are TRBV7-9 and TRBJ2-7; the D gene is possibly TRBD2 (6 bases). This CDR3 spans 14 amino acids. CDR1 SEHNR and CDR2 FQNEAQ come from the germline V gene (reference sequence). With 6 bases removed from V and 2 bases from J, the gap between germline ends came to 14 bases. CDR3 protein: CASSSRTTTYEQYF. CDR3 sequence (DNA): TGTGCCAGCAGTTCCCGGACTACCACCTACGAGCAGTACTTC. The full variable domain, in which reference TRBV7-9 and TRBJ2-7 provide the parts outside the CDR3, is DTGVSQNPRHKITKRGQNVTFRCDPISEHNRLYWYRQTLGQGPEFLTYFQNEAQLEKSRLLSDRFSAERPKGSFSTLEIQRTEQGDSAMYLCASSSRTTTYEQYFGPGTRLTVT.

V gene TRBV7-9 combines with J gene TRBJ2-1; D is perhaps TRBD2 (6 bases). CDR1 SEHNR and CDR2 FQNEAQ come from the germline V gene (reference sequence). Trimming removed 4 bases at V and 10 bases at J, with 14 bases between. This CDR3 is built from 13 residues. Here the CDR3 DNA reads TGTGCCAGCAGCTCTTGGGACTCGGGGGAGCAGTTCTTC. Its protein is CASSSWDSGEQFF.

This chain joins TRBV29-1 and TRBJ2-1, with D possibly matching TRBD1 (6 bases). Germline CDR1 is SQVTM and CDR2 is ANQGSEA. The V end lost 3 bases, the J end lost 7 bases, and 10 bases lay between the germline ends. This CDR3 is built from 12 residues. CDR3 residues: CSVDPGANEQFF. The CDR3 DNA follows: TGCAGCGTTGATCCAGGGGCGAATGAGCAGTTCTTC.

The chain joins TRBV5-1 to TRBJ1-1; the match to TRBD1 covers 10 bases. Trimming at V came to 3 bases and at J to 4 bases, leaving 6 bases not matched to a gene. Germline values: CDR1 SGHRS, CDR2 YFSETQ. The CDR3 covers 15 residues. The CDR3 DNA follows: TGCGCCAGCAGCTCGGGACAGGGGTTTATCACTGAAGCTTTCTTT. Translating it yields CASSSGQGFITEAFF. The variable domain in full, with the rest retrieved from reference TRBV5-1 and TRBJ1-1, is KAGVTQTPRYLIKTRGQQVTLSCSPISGHRSVSWYQQTPGQGLQFLFEYFSETQRNKGNFPGRFSGRQFSNSRSEMNVSTLELGDSALYLCASSSGQGFITEAFFGQGTRLTVV.

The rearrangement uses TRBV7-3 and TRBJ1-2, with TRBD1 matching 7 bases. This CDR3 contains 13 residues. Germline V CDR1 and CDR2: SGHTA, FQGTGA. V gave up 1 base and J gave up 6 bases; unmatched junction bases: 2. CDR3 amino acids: CASSLRGGDGYTF. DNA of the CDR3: TGTGCCAGCAGCTTAAGAGGGGGCGATGGCTACACCTTC.

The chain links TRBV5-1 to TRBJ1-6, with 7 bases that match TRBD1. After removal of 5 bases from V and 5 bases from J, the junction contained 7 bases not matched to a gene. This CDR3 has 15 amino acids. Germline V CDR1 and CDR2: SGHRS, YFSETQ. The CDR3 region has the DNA TGCGCCAGCAGTTTTACCGGGACAGATAATTCACCCCTCCACTTT. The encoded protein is CASSFTGTDNSPLHF.

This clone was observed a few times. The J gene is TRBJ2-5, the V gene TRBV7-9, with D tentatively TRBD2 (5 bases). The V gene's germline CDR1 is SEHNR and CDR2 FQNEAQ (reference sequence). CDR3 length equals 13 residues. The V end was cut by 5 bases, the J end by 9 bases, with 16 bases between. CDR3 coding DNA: TGTGCCAGCAGCCAATTTAACGGGGAAGCCCAGTACTTC. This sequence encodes CASSQFNGEAQYF.

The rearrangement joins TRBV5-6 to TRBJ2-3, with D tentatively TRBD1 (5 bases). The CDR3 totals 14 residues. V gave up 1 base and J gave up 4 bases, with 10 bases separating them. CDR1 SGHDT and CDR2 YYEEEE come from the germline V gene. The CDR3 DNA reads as TGTGCCAGCAGCTTGTCAGGGTCCGCAGATACGCAGTATTTT. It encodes CASSLSGSADTQYF.

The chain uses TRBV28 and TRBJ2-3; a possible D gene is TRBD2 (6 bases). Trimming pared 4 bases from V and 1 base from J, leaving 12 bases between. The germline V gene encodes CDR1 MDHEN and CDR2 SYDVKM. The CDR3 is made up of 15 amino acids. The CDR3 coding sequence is TGTGCCAGCAGTTATCGGGGACTTGGCACAGATACGCAGTATTTT. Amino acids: CASSYRGLGTDTQYF.

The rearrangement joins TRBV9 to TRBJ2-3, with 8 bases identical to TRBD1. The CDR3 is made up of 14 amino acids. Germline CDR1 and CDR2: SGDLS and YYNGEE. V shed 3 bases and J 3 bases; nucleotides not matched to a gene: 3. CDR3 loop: CASSAGQGTDTQYF. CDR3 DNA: TGTGCCAGCAGCGCCGGACAGGGAACAGATACGCAGTATTTT.

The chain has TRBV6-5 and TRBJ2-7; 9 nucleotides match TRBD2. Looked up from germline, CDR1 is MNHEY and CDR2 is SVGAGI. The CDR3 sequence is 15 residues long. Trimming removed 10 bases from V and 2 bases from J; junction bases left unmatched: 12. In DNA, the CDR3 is TGTGCCACCTCAAGGTCGAGCGGGGGGACCTACGAGCAGTACTTC. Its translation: CATSRSSGGTYEQYF.

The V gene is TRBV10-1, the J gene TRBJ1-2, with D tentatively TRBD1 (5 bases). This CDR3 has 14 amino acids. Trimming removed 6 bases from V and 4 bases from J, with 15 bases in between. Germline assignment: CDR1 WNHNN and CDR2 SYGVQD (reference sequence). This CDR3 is CASRETGTVYGYTF. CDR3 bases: TGCGCCAGCAGGGAAACTGGGACCGTCTATGGCTACACCTTC.